Below are 2 T cell receptor beta chains sequenced from a single sample in a study of shared clonotypes between healthy human individuals. TCRdb keeps only in-frame clones here, not all; method: immunoSEQ multiplex PCR. The sample records a few million clones, around nine tenths being singletons. Sequencing input: naive CD4+ T cells sorted from blood. Subset denoted: CD45RA+ positively selected. The source is a man younger than 30 in good health.

V usage is TRBV2 and J usage is TRBJ2-1; TRBD2 matches at 10 bases. The CDR3 extends over 14 amino acids. Germline V gene lookup returns CDR1 SNHLY and CDR2 FYNNEI. Germline trimming cut 5 bases from V and 4 bases from J; bases unmatched to any gene: 2. The CDR3 bases are TGTGCCAGCAGTTCTAGCGGGGGATACAATGAGCAGTTCTTC. This gives the protein CASSSSGGYNEQFF.

The chain is built from TRBV9 and TRBJ2-7; the match to TRBD1 covers 7 bases. Germline V CDR1 and CDR2: SGDLS, YYNGEE. After removal of 3 bases from V and 3 bases from J, the junction contained 12 bases not matched to a gene. This CDR3 is built from 16 residues. The CDR3 region has the DNA TGTGCCAGCAGCGCAGGGGACAGCGGCGTGGGCTACGAGCAGTACTTC. Its protein is CASSAGDSGVGYEQYF.